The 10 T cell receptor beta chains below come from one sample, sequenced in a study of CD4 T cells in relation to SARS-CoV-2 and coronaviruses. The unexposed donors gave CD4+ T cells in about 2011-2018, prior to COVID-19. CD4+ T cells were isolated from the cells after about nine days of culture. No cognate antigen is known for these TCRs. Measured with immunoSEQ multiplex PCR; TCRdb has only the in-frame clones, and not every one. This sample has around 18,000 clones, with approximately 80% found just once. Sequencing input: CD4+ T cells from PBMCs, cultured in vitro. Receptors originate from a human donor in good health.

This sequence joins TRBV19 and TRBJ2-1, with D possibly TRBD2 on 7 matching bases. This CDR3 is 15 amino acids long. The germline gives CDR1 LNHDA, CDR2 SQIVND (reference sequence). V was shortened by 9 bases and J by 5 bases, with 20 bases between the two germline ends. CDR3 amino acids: CASTGGASWNNEQFF. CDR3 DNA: TGTGCCAGCACTGGGGGGGCAAGTTGGAACAATGAGCAGTTCTTC.

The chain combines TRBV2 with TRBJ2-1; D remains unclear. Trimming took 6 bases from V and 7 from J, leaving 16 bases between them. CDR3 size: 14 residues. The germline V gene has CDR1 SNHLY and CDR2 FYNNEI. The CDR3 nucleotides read TGTGCCAGCAGCGCGTCCCCCGATTTGAATGAGCAGTTCTTC. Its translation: CASSASPDLNEQFF.

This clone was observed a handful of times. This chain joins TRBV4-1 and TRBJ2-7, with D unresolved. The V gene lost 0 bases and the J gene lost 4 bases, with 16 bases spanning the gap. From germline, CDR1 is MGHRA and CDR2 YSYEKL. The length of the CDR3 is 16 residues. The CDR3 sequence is CASSQDRGGLGYEQYF. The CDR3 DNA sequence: TGCGCCAGCAGCCAAGACAGAGGCGGCCTCGGTTACGAGCAGTACTTC.

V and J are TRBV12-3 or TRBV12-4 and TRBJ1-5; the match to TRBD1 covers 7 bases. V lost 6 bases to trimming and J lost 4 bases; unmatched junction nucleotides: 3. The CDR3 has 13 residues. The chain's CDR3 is CASSPGQNQPQHF. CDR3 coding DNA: TGTGCCAGCAGCCCGGGACAGAATCAGCCCCAGCATTTT.

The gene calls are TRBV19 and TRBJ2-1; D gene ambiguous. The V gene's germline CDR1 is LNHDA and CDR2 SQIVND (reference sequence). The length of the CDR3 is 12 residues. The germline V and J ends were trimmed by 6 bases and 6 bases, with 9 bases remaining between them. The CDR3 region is CASRNFANEQFF. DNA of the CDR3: TGTGCCAGTAGAAATTTCGCCAATGAGCAGTTCTTC. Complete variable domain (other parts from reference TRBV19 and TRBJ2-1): DGGITQSPKYLFRKEGQNVTLSCEQNLNHDAMYWYRQDPGQGLRLIYYSQIVNDFQKGDIAEGYSVSREKKESFPLTVTSAQKNPTAFYLCASRNFANEQFFGPGTRLTVL.

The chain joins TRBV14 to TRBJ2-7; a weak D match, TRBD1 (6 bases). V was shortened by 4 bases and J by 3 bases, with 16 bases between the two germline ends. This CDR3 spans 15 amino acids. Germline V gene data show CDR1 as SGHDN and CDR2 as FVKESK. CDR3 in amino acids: CASSLRTALHYEQYF. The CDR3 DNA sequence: TGTGCCAGCAGCCTGCGGACAGCGTTACACTACGAGCAGTACTTC.

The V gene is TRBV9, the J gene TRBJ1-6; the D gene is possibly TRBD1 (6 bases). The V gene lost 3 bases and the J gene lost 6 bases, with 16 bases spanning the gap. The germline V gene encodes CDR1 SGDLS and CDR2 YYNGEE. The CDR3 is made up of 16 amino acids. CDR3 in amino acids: CASSANTGFLNSPLHF. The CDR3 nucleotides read TGTGCCAGCAGCGCTAATACAGGGTTCCTTAATTCACCCCTCCACTTT.

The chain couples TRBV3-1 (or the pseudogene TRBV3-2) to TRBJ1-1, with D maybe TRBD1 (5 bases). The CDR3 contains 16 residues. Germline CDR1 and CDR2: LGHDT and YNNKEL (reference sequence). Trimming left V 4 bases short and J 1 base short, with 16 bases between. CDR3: CASSPSTVFRNTEAFF. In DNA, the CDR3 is TGTGCCAGCAGCCCTTCGACAGTATTCCGGAACACTGAAGCTTTCTTT.

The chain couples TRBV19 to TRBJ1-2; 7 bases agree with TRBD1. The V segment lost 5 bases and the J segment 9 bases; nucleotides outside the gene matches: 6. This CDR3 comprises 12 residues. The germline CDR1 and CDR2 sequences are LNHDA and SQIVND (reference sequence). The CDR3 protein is CASSPSTGSYTF. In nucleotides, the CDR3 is TGTGCCAGTAGTCCGTCGACAGGGAGCTACACCTTC.

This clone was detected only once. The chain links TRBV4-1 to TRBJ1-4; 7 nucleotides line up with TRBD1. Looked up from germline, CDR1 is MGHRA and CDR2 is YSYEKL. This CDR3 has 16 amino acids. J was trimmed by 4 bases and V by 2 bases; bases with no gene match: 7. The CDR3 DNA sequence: TGCGCCAGCAGCCAACAGGGGGGCGGACGTAATGAAAAACTGTTTTTT. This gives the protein CASSQQGGGRNEKLFF.